This section outlines one T cell receptor (beta chain) sequence together with its context. This specimen belongs to a study of blood T cell repertoires in COVID-19. As for the study in general: Recovered status in Cohort 3 required two negative PCRs, clearance, or symptom resolution. PBMCs, B-cell-depleted T cells, or T cells were the source of the cDNA or gDNA that made up the material.

The assay was immunoSEQ multiplex PCR, and TCRdb's table has in-frame clones only and misses some. The sample has approximately 250,000 clones, around 90% seen once. With 4 bases clipped from V and 12 bases from J, the junction kept 15 bases outside the gene matches. The CDR3 spans 15 residues. Per germline, CDR1 SGHAT and CDR2 FQNNGV. This chain links TRBV11-2 with TRBJ2-1, with TRBD1 matching over 7 bases. The source material was PBMCs or T cells enriched from blood (not recorded which). This receptor was taken from an older woman in a cohort exposed to, infected with or recovered from COVID-19 (not recorded which). CDR3 nucleotides: TGTGCCAGCAGCTCTTACGAGACAGGGTCGCGTTCGCAGTTCTTC. Its translation is CASSSYETGSRSQFF.